This T cell receptor beta chain emerged from a study of OX40 agonist ivuxolimab in advanced cancers. The data were produced by immunoSEQ multiplex PCR, yet TCRdb's version contains in-frame clones alone and is incomplete. The data contain over 75,000 clones, 75% to 95% of them seen just once; the ten biggest clones take up 0.4% to 0.55%. The length of the CDR3 is 12 residues. CDR1 and CDR2 (germline): MNHEY, SMNVEV (reference sequence). Trimming pared 9 bases from V and 4 bases from J, leaving 10 bases between. The gene calls are TRBV27 and TRBJ2-1; D remains unclear. The sequenced sample was CD4+ or CD8+ T cells sorted from blood, obtained in a trial of the OX40 agonist ivuxolimab. The receptor's source is an adult with an advanced solid tumor such as melanoma, head and neck, liver or kidney cancer. CDR3 in amino acids: CASRTVYNEQFF. DNA for the CDR3: TGTGCCAGTCGGACGGTATACAATGAGCAGTTCTTC.